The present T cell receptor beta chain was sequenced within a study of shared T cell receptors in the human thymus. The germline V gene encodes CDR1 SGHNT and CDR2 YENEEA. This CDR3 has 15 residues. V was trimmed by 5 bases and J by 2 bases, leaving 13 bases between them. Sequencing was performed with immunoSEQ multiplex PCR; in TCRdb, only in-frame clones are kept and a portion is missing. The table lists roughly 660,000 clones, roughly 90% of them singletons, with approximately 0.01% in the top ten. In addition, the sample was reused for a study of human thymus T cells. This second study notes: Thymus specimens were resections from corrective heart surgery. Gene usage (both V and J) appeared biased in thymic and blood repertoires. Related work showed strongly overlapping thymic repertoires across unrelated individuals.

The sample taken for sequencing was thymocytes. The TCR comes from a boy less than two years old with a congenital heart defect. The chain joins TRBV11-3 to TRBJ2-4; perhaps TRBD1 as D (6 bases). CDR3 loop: CASSRRGGPKNIQYF. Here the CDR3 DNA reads TGTGCCAGCAGCCGCCGAGGGGGACCCAAAAACATTCAGTACTTC. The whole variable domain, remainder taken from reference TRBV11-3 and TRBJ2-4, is EAGVVQSPRYKIIEKKQPVAFWCNPISGHNTLYWYLQNLGQGPELLIRYENEEAVDDSQLPKDRFSAERLKGVDSTLKIQPAELGDSAVYLCASSRRGGPKNIQYFGAGTRLSVL.